The clone carrying this TCR beta chain came up a few times. Its antigen is not known. Unmatched junction bases numbered 2, after V lost 3 bases and J lost 5 bases. This CDR3 is built from 13 residues. Germline V gene data show CDR1 as MNHEY and CDR2 as SMNVEV (reference sequence). From the RT-PCR reads, TCRdb called clonotypes with MiXCR, one entry per CDR3 protein. Here the sample spans some 600,000 distinct CDR3 sequences, approximately 14% being singletons. These data come from a study of response to subunit inactivated influenza vaccine. Study-wide results and limits: It was the authors' suggestion that each seasonal influenza vaccination recruits few new T cells.

The TCR was taken from a man aged 50-60 years who received an inactivated influenza vaccine. The chain carries TRBV27 and TRBJ2-7, with TRBD2 identical over 9 bases. The sequencing here drew on PBMCs from blood, taken 14 to 15 days before vaccination. CDR3 sequence reads: CASSFSGSHEQYF. CDR3 coding DNA: TGTGCCAGCAGTTTTAGCGGGAGCCACGAGCAGTACTTC.